Reported below is one T cell receptor (beta chain). These data belong to a study of blood T cell repertoires in COVID-19. Study-wide context: Sources were T cells, B-cell-depleted T cells, or PBMCs; the material itself was cDNA or gDNA.

Sequenced by immunoSEQ multiplex PCR; TCRdb stores in-frame clones only, minus some. In the table there are fewer than 350,000 clones, 87% of which are singletons. The V and J ends lost 5 bases and 5 bases respectively, with 10 bases between them. Germline-derived CDR1 and CDR2 are SGHTA and FQGNSA. The CDR3 extends over 13 amino acids. The chain couples TRBV7-2 to TRBJ2-1, with D tentatively TRBD2 (6 bases). The sample comprised PBMCs or T cells enriched from blood (not recorded which). The clonotype comes from a woman aged 35 to 49 who had recovered from COVID-19. The DNA for the CDR3 is TGTGCCAGCAGCCCAAGGAGGGACAATGAGCAGTTCTTC. Amino acids: CASSPRRDNEQFF. The variable domain in full, with the rest retrieved from reference TRBV7-2 and TRBJ2-1, is GAGVSQSPSNKVTEKGKDVELRCDPISGHTALYWYRQSLGQGLEFLIYFQGNSAPDKSGLPSDRFSAERTGGSVSTLTIQRTQQEDSAVYLCASSPRRDNEQFFGPGTRLTVL.